The table lists the clone carrying this T cell receptor (beta chain) with many counts. The source of the sample is a study of T cells in Graves' hyperthyroidism and ophthalmopathy. Amplified regions were TCR beta CDR3 sequences from RNA transcripts. HTBI primers drove first-round RT-PCR of the TCR CDR3. TCRdb analysed the multiplex PCR reads with MiXCR anew, one entry per CDR3 protein. Altogether about 640,000 distinct CDR3 sequences are present, roughly 20% being singletons, with the ten largest covering around a third. Source material: blood. This TCR was recovered from a man aged 25 to 40 with Graves' ophthalmopathy.

The CDR3 region has the DNA TGTGCCAGCAGTGTAACGACAGGCGTTTATAGCAATCAGCCCCAGCATTTT. Translating it yields CASSVTTGVYSNQPQHF. The chain joins TRBV2 to TRBJ1-5; TRBD1 might be the D (6 bases). This CDR3 region has 17 residues. Germline V gene sequence: CDR1 SNHLY, CDR2 FYNNEI. Trimming took off 4 bases at V and 0 bases at J, with 16 bases between the two ends.